This T cell receptor beta chain was found in a study of CXCR3-negative and CXCR3-positive naive CD8 T cells. Broader study findings: Hydrophobicity was higher for TRB CDR3s found in CXCR3-positive naive cells than in CXCR3-negative naive cells.

The study made its TRB cDNA libraries by 5' RACE, adding UMI labels. From its re-call of the 5' RACE reads, TCRdb lists each CDR3 protein once, without DNA. The sample is made up of some 130,000 distinct CDR3 sequences, and the top ten hold 0.41% of it. This CDR3 is 13 amino acids long. CDR1 and CDR2 (germline): GTSNPN, SVGIG (reference sequence). For this clonotype: As yet, its antigen is unknown.

This clonotype originated in a human donor in good health. Some clones in this sample may be carry-over from other donors' samples. The genes are TRBV30 and TRBJ2-3; the TCRdb call, TRBD1, lacks DNA for checking. Sequenced material: naive CXCR3+ CD8+ T cells from blood. Documented subset: CD45RO-CCR7+CD27+CD95- naive CD8+ T cells expressing CXCR3 (TNR3+). The CDR3 sequence: CASLGPFADTQYF.